The clone carrying this T cell receptor (beta chain) was counted ten times or more. Its antigen is as yet unknown. This entry belongs to a study of tumor-infiltrating lymphocytes in glioblastoma multiforme. With 3 bases removed from V and 5 bases from J, the gap between germline ends came to 13 bases. This CDR3 spans 14 amino acids. Germline V CDR1 and CDR2: MDHEN, SYDVKM. TCR beta libraries were built from RNA through three nested multiplex PCR rounds using modified ARM-PCR. No unique molecular identifiers were described for these TCRB libraries. TCRdb passed the multiplex PCR reads through MiXCR, listing each CDR3 protein once. This sample carries 15,000 to 20,000 distinct CDR3 sequences, about 70% of them seen once, and the ten largest clones take 15% to 20%. The study's findings and limits: Clone frequencies may be distorted by unequal TCR transcripts per cell. Functional subtype sorting of these T cells was not performed.

This receptor was taken from a male donor with glioblastoma. Sequencing was carried out using peripheral blood. The chain is built from TRBV28 and TRBJ2-5; D not resolved. CDR3 amino acids: CASSFIGRSETQYF. The DNA for the CDR3 is TGTGCCAGCAGTTTCATTGGACGTTCGGAGACCCAGTACTTC.